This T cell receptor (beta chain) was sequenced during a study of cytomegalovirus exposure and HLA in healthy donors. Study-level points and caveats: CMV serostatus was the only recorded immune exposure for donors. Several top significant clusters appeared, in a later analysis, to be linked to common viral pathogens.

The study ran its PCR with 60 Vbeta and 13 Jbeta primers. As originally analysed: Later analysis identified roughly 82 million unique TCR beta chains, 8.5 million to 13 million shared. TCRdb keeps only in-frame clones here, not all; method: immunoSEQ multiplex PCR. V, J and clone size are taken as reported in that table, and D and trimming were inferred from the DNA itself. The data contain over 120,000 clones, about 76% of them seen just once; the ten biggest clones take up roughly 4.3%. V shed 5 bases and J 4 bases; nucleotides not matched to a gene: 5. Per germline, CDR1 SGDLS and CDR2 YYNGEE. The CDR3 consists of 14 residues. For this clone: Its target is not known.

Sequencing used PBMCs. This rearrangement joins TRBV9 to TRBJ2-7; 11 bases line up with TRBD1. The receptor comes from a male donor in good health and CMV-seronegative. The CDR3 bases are TGTGCCAGCAGTAGGACAGGGGGCGGGTACGAGCAGTACTTC. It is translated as CASSRTGGGYEQYF. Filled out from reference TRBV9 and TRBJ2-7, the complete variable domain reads DSGVTQTPKHLITATGQRVTLRCSPRSGDLSVYWYQQSLDQGLQFLIQYYNGEERAKGNILERFSAQQFPDLHSELNLSSLELGDSALYFCASSRTGGGYEQYFGPGTRLTVT.